This T cell receptor (beta chain) was recovered during a study of blood T cell repertoires in COVID-19 (dated by TCRdb to the early 2020s). Study-level background: Collaborator samples came from the United States, Italy and Spain and covered acute and convalescent phases of COVID-19. The material from the prospective study consisted of cDNA or gDNA derived from T cells, B-cell-depleted T cells, or PBMCs. The dataset comprised deeply sampled blood TCRbeta repertoires from subjects exposed to, actively infected with, or recovered from COVID-19. The samples were drawn from the first 160 participants of the ongoing ImmuneRACE study and from over a thousand subjects provided by 6 global collaborators. Nearly every sample came with metadata listing a de-identified subject ID, COVID-19 status, age in years and sex. A freely available public database, intended as a resource for researchers studying the immune response to SARS-CoV-2, is where the repertoires were released. Where HLA class I and class II types were available, the types were taken from metadata supplied by the sample provider, not from assay-based typing. Overall results and qualifications from the work: How much clinical and demographic metadata was included differed by source and by participant, and the metadata was provided uncurated.

Regarding this clone: Its specific antigen is unknown. Base qualities are not provided; no much larger clone lies one nucleotide away. The same CDR3 is also encoded by other DNA sequences in this sample.

Whole blood was collected in K2EDTA tubes by collaborating institutions according to the institutions' own protocols. For TCRbeta analysis, collaborator samples were shipped as frozen whole blood, as isolated PBMCs, or as DNA extracted from either sample type. The CDR3, cysteine through phenylalanine, is 13 amino acids long. Here the CDR3 DNA is all that survives: 39 bases in frame from base 1. CDR1 and CDR2, looked up from the germline V gene, are MNHEY and SVGAGI. At the junction V is shortened by 8 bases and J by 2 bases, with 13 bases in between. TCRbeta CDR3 regions were amplified from genomic DNA by means of the immunoSEQ Assay, a bias-controlled multiplex PCR. The study's own analysis went as follows. Nucleated cell counts per sample were estimated from amplification of reference gene primers within the assay. Sequence reads were collapsed and filtered to measure the absolute abundance of every unique TCRbeta CDR3 rearrangement. For each sample, productive Simpson clonality was calculated by taking the square root of Simpson's diversity index across productive rearrangements. Held by TCRdb, this immuneACCESS table contains in-frame sequences only and omits some clones. Under half of the omission traces to an unresolved V gene where checked; the cause of the rest is unknown. The D gene and trimming were derived from the DNA, and the V and J assignments and clone size from that table. The sample table holds about 150,000 clones, of which 75% to 90% were seen once. Of the sample, 0.45% to 0.6% falls within the top ten clones.

Here the chain combines TRBV6-5 and TRBJ2-7; D gene: possibly TRBD2, on 6 matching bases. Sequencing was carried out using peripheral blood. This TCR was sampled from a man in his 60s with acute or convalescent COVID-19. The CDR3 sequence is CASSRTGAYEQYF. The bases read TGTGCCAGCTCCCGGACGGGGGCCTACGAGCAGTACTTC.